One T cell receptor (beta chain) is described in this entry. Primers used in a second PCR of roughly 6 to 11 cycles were a sample-barcoded 5' primer and a J-beta primer mix. Each CDR3 protein gets one entry after TCRdb re-called the 5' RACE reads with MiXCR. Altogether hundreds of thousands of distinct CDR3 sequences are present, 58% being singletons, with the ten largest covering around 37%. The CDR3 covers 13 residues. V was pared by 8 bases and J by 7 bases, with 11 bases of the junction left unmatched. The source of the sample is a study of blood T cells in healthy people across ages. This clonotype was sampled from a man aged 55 to 70 in good health. The sequencing input was blood. V is TRBV12-3 or TRBV12-4 and J is TRBJ2-7; 7 bases fit TRBD2. CDR3: CASRLAMNNEQYF. The CDR3 coding sequence is TGTGCCAGCCGACTAGCCATGAACAATGAGCAGTACTTC.